Presented here are 20 T cell receptor beta chains from one specimen sequenced in a study of blood T cell repertoires in COVID-19. Data came from immunoSEQ multiplex PCR; TCRdb stores just in-frame clones and leaves some out. The data show fewer than 350,000 clones, about 76% seen once. The sample comprised peripheral blood. The receptors originated from an older woman with active or convalescent COVID-19.

This clone has a handful of counts. Other DNA sequences in this specimen translate into the identical CDR3. The chain links TRBV29-1 to TRBJ1-1, with a tentative D call TRBD1 (6 bases). The CDR3 runs to 12 residues. Germline V lookup: CDR1 SQVTM, CDR2 ANQGSEA. Trimming removed 4 bases at V and 2 bases at J, with 8 bases between. The CDR3 DNA reads as TGCAGCGTTGGGGGGCGTAACACTGAAGCTTTCTTT. Protein sequence: CSVGGRNTEAFF.

The chain joins TRBV2 to TRBJ1-1, with 7 bases identical to TRBD1. With 6 bases clipped from V and 6 bases from J, the junction kept 7 bases outside the gene matches. Germline CDR1 is SNHLY and CDR2 is FYNNEI. The CDR3 sequence is 13 residues long. The CDR3: CASSLDRRAEAFF. CDR3 coding DNA: TGTGCCAGCAGCTTGGACAGGCGGGCTGAAGCTTTCTTT.

The V and J genes are TRBV5-1 and TRBJ2-6; D is uncertain. Germline lookup yields CDR1 SGHRS and CDR2 YFSETQ. The V and J ends lost 0 bases and 1 base respectively, with 11 bases between them. This CDR3 has 17 residues. CDR3: CASSLDSLLSGANVLTF. The DNA of the CDR3 is TGCGCCAGCAGCTTGGACAGTTTGCTATCTGGGGCCAACGTCCTGACTTTC.

This clone was found once. The V gene is TRBV27, the J gene TRBJ1-2; weak D call: TRBD1 (6 bases). The CDR3 has 12 residues. Germline V gene sequence: CDR1 MNHEY, CDR2 SMNVEV (reference sequence). V lost 2 bases to trimming and J lost 8 bases, with 9 bases between them. CDR3 sequence (DNA): TGTGCCAGCAGTTTAGGGGGCCGCGGCTACACCTTC. Protein product: CASSLGGRGYTF.

The chain is built from TRBV15 and TRBJ1-1; no clear D. The CDR3 spans 13 residues. The germline gives CDR1 LNHNV, CDR2 YYDKDF (reference sequence). Trimming stripped 0 bases from V and 5 bases from J, with 7 bases between. As DNA, the CDR3 is TGTGCCACCAGCAGAGATTCGTTGACTGAAGCTTTCTTT. Its translation: CATSRDSLTEAFF.

This clone occurred once. V is TRBV3-1 (or the pseudogene TRBV3-2) and J is TRBJ1-2; D possibly corresponds to TRBD1 (5 bases). CDR3 length: 18 residues. Trimming took off 0 bases at V and 4 bases at J, with 21 bases between the two ends. CDR1 and CDR2 (germline): LGHDT, YNNKEL (reference sequence). The CDR3 sequence: CASSQDNWGPPPPYGYTF. The CDR3 DNA reads as TGTGCCAGCAGCCAAGATAATTGGGGCCCACCCCCCCCCTATGGCTACACCTTC.

The chain recombines TRBV6-1 with TRBJ1-2, with 7 bases fitting TRBD1. The CDR3 is 14 amino acids. Trimming removed 3 bases from V and 6 bases from J; junction bases left unmatched: 7. Germline lookup yields CDR1 MNHNS and CDR2 SASEGT. CDR3 in DNA: TGTGCCAGCAGTGAGATAAGGGACAGCCATGGCTACACCTTC. This encodes CASSEIRDSHGYTF.

The V call is TRBV9, the J call TRBJ1-2; the match to TRBD1 covers 10 bases. Germline V gene lookup returns CDR1 SGDLS and CDR2 YYNGEE. This CDR3 region has 14 residues. V lost 4 bases to trimming and J lost 6 bases; unmatched junction nucleotides: 6. The CDR3 sequence is CASSTRQGADGYTF. CDR3 nucleotide sequence: TGTGCCAGCAGCACCCGACAGGGGGCTGATGGCTACACCTTC.

This clone was observed a handful of times. The chain uses TRBV28 and TRBJ2-1; the match to TRBD1 covers 8 bases. The CDR3 is 17 residues long. Germline V CDR1 and CDR2: MDHEN, SYDVKM. J lost 0 bases, V lost 4 bases, and 8 bases had no gene match. This CDR3 reads CASSSGQATRSYNEQFF. In DNA, the CDR3 is TGTGCCAGCAGTTCGGGACAGGCTACCCGCTCCTACAATGAGCAGTTCTTC.

In this sample, this clone turned up a few times. CDR3 sequence (DNA): TGTGCCTGGAGTGTACAAGGGGGACTAGGAAACACCATATATTTT. Its protein is CAWSVQGGLGNTIYF. J is TRBJ1-3 and V is TRBV30; a possible D gene is TRBD1 (6 bases). This CDR3 has 15 amino acids. Per the germline V gene, CDR1 is GTSNPN and CDR2 is SVGIG (reference sequence). The V end lost 0 bases, the J end lost 4 bases, and 13 bases lay between the germline ends. Full variable domain (remainder filled in from reference TRBV30 and TRBJ1-3): SQTIHQWPATLVQPVGSPLSLECTVEGTSNPNLYWYRQAAGRGLQLLFYSVGIGQISSEVPQNLSASRPQDRQFILSSKKLLLSDSGFYLCAWSVQGGLGNTIYFGEGSWLTVV.

The CDR3 DNA reads TGTGCCAGCAGCTTAGGATACGGGGAGGGCACTGAAGCTTTCTTT. As protein: CASSLGYGEGTEAFF. V usage is TRBV7-9 and J usage is TRBJ1-1; D gene uncertain. Germline V gives CDR1 SEHNR, CDR2 FQNEAQ (reference sequence). Trimming pared 1 base from V and 4 bases from J, leaving 13 bases between. The CDR3 runs 15 residues. Using reference TRBV7-9 and TRBJ1-1 for the parts outside the CDR3, the full variable domain is DTGVSQNPRHKITKRGQNVTFRCDPISEHNRLYWYRQTLGQGPEFLTYFQNEAQLEKSRLLSDRFSAERPKGSFSTLEIQRTEQGDSAMYLCASSLGYGEGTEAFFGQGTRLTVV.

The J gene is TRBJ2-1, the V gene TRBV14; D unclear. The V and J ends lost 2 bases and 4 bases respectively, with 6 bases between them. This CDR3 has 13 residues. Germline values: CDR1 SGHDN, CDR2 FVKESK. The CDR3 spells CASSQLRYNEQFF. CDR3 DNA: TGTGCCAGCAGCCAATTGCGGTACAATGAGCAGTTCTTC.

The V and J genes are TRBV6-6 and TRBJ1-1; the D is unclear. CDR1 MNHNY and CDR2 SVGAGI come from the germline V gene (reference sequence). Trimming left V 2 bases short and J 4 bases short, with 5 bases between. CDR3 length: 12 residues. The CDR3 reads CASSYVITEAFF. The CDR3 bases are TGTGCCAGCAGTTACGTAATCACTGAAGCTTTCTTT.

The chain carries TRBV19 and TRBJ2-1; perhaps TRBD2 as D (5 bases). The germline V gene encodes CDR1 LNHDA and CDR2 SQIVND (reference sequence). V shed 3 bases and J shed 10 bases, with 13 bases lying between them. The CDR3 contains 13 residues. The chain's CDR3 is CASSIGGLGEQFF. The CDR3, as DNA: TGTGCCAGTAGTATCGGCGGGCTAGGGGAGCAGTTCTTC.

This clone was counted between two and nine times. The chain has TRBV7-6 and TRBJ2-7; 7 positions agree with TRBD2. There are 15 residues in the CDR3. V dropped 3 bases and J dropped 1; count of bases not matched to a gene: 6. Germline V CDR1 and CDR2: SGHVS, FNYEAQ. The CDR3 loop reads CASSFGGGPSYEQYF. CDR3 DNA: TGTGCCAGCAGCTTTGGCGGGGGACCGTCCTACGAGCAGTACTTC.

The V gene is TRBV6-6, the J gene TRBJ1-5; D may be TRBD1 (6 bases). V was pared by 3 bases and J by 3 bases, with 12 bases between. This CDR3 comprises 15 residues. Germline CDR1 MNHNY, CDR2 SVGAGI (reference sequence). CDR3 sequence (DNA): TGTGCCAGCAGTTATTCCACAGGGAACAATCAGCCCCAGCATTTT. Residues: CASSYSTGNNQPQHF.

V and J are TRBV15 and TRBJ2-7; 8 nucleotides align to TRBD1. Looked up from germline, CDR1 is LNHNV and CDR2 is YYDKDF (reference sequence). The J segment lost 2 bases and the V segment lost 4 bases, leaving 10 bases of the junction unmatched. The CDR3 runs 16 residues. CDR3 coding DNA: TGTGCCACCAGCATAAACCAAGGACAGGGCACCTACGAGCAGTACTTC. It specifies CATSINQGQGTYEQYF.

The chain employs TRBV10-3 and TRBJ2-7; D possibly corresponds to TRBD1 (6 bases). This CDR3 is built from 14 residues. Trimming shortened V by 2 bases and J by 0 bases, and 8 bases separated the two germline ends. Germline CDR1 and CDR2: ENHRY and SYGVKD. The CDR3 nucleotides read TGTGCCATCAGTGAGGACAGGAGCTCCTACGAGCAGTACTTC. Amino acids: CAISEDRSSYEQYF.

V and J are TRBV11-3 and TRBJ2-1; 8 bases map to TRBD2. The CDR3 runs 16 residues. Germline-derived CDR1 and CDR2 are SGHNT and YENEEA. V was pared by 5 bases and J by 3 bases, with 9 bases of the junction left unmatched. The CDR3 loop reads CASSPRGGPYYNEQFF. CDR3 DNA sequence: TGTGCCAGCAGCCCACGCGGGGGGCCCTACTACAATGAGCAGTTCTTC.

The gene calls are TRBV7-2 and TRBJ2-3, with 10 bases fitting TRBD2. CDR1 and CDR2 (germline): SGHTA, FQGNSA. The CDR3 extends over 17 amino acids. V shed 1 base and J 1 base; nucleotides not matched to a gene: 5. The CDR3 reads CASSLEGLAGGTDTQYF. DNA for the CDR3: TGTGCCAGCAGCTTAGAAGGGCTAGCGGGGGGCACAGATACGCAGTATTTT. The full variable domain, rest sourced from reference TRBV7-2 and TRBJ2-3, is GAGVSQSPSNKVTEKGKDVELRCDPISGHTALYWYRQSLGQGLEFLIYFQGNSAPDKSGLPSDRFSAERTGGSVSTLTIQRTQQEDSAVYLCASSLEGLAGGTDTQYFGPGTRLTVL.